This TCR beta chain originates from a study of blood T cell repertoires in COVID-19 (dated by TCRdb to 2018 to 2021). Some background on the complete study: Samples covering the acute and convalescent phases of COVID-19 were provided by collaborators in the United States, Italy and Spain. The prospective study material was composed of cDNA or gDNA derived from T cells, B-cell-depleted T cells, or PBMCs. The dataset comprised deeply sampled blood TCRbeta repertoires from subjects exposed to, actively infected with, or recovered from COVID-19. The repertoires were released in a freely available public database intended as a resource for research on the immune response to SARS-CoV-2. Samples were obtained from the ongoing ImmuneRACE study (first 160 participants) and from some 1,200 subjects provided by 6 global collaborators. Nearly every sample came with metadata listing a de-identified subject ID, COVID-19 status, age in years and sex. HLA class I and class II types, where available, came from metadata supplied by the sample provider rather than from assay-based typing. Broad study findings and their caveats: Clinical and demographic metadata were provided uncurated, with the amount varying by source and participant.

This clone was seen only a few times. Its recognized antigen is unknown. No much larger clone exists at a distance of one base, and base qualities are not known. V and J lose 4 bases and 6 bases, and a span of 12 bases separates them. Inclusive of the bounding cysteine and phenylalanine, the CDR3 is 13 residues long. The only DNA kept is the CDR3, 39 bases in frame from the first base. CDR1 and CDR2 are drawn from the germline V gene: LGHNA, YSLEER. Whole blood was collected in K2EDTA tubes by collaborating institutions according to the institutions' own protocols. Collaborator samples were shipped for TCRbeta analysis as frozen whole blood, isolated PBMCs, or DNA extracted from either sample type. TCRbeta CDR3 regions were amplified from genomic DNA using the immunoSEQ Assay, a bias-controlled multiplex PCR. Turning to the authors' computational methods: Within the assay, amplification of reference gene primers was used to estimate how many nucleated cells each sample contained. To quantify the absolute abundance of each unique TCRbeta CDR3 rearrangement, sequence reads were collapsed and filtered. Productive Simpson clonality was computed per sample as the square root of Simpson's diversity index over productive rearrangements. In its TCRdb copy, this immuneACCESS table keeps in-frame sequences only and misses some clones. Where compared with another copy, unresolved V genes explain less than half of these, and the others have no known cause. That table supplies the V and J calls and clone size; D and trimming were determined from the DNA. This sample gives 160,000 or so clones in total; 82% of them show up just once. The top ten constitute 8% to 9.5% of the sample.

The receptor was derived from a woman between 65 and 79 years old with acute or convalescent COVID-19. Sequencing was carried out using peripheral blood. The rearranged chain carries TRBV4-3 and TRBJ1-1, with a tentative D gene TRBD1 over 6 matching bases. The CDR3 protein is CASSRTTGSEAFF. The DNA reads as follows: TGCGCCAGCAGCCGTACGACAGGATCTGAAGCTTTCTTT.